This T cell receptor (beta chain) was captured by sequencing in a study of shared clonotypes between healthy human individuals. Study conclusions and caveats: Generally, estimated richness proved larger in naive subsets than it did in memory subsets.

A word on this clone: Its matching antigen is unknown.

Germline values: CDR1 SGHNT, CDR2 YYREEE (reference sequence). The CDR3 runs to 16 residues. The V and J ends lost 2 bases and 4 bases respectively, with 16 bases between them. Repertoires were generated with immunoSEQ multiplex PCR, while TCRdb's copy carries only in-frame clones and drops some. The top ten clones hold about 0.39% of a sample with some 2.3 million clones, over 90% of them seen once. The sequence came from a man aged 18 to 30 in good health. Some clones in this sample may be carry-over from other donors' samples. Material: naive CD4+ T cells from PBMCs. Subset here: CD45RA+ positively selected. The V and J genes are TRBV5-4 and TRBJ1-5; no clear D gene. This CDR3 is CASSFGPPAPNQPQHF. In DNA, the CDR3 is TGTGCCAGCAGCTTCGGGCCCCCAGCTCCAAATCAGCCCCAGCATTTT.